Listed below are T cell receptor beta chains from one sample, sequenced in a study of read filtering for tumor transcriptome and immune sequencing. TCRdb re-called the reads with MiXCR, one entry per CDR3 protein. Here the sample spans 37,000 or so distinct CDR3 sequences, roughly an eighth being singletons. Sequencing used a population of CD138-negative cells sorted from bone marrow. These receptors were obtained from a donor aged 40 or older with multiple myeloma. Both conserved end residues are part of each CDR3. The D gene is left open where the match is weak. Only some rows state a clone size, as once, few, many or a class for expanded clones.

j_call v_call clone_size d_call cdr3_nt cdr3_aa
TRBJ2-5 TRBV7-8 - TRBD1 TGTGCCAGCAGCCCCCAAAGGGGGCAGCAAGAGACCCAGTACTTC CASSPQRGQQETQYF
TRBJ2-7 TRBV6-2/TRBV6-3 many - TGTGCCAGCAGTTACCGGACAGACTGGGAGCAGTACTTC CASSYRTDWEQYF
TRBJ1-1 TRBV12-3/TRBV12-4 many TRBD1 TGTGCCAGCATTAGATTGACAGGGGCTGAAGCTTTCTTT CASIRLTGAEAFF
TRBJ1-1 TRBV12-2 few - TGTGCAAGTCGCAGTCCGGGACAGGGGTTTGATTTAGACACTGAAGCTTTCTTT CASRSPGQGFDLDTEAFF
TRBJ1-5 TRBV28 many - TGTGCCAGCAGGAGGCGGGGCCGAAATCAGCCCCAGCATTTT CASRRRGRNQPQHF
TRBJ1-2 TRBV10-3 many - TGTGCCATCAGTGAGTCGACAGAGAGAAGTGGCTACACCTTC CAISESTERSGYTF
TRBJ2-7 TRBV28 many TRBD2 TGTGCCAGCAAGACCGGGACTAGGCTCTACGAGCAGTACTTC CASKTGTRLYEQYF
TRBJ2-2 TRBV7-8 many - TGTGCCAGCAGCTTAGTTCAGGGCCCGGTGAACACCGGGGAGCTGTTTTTT CASSLVQGPVNTGELFF
TRBJ2-5 TRBV3-1 many - TGTGCCAGCAGCCAAGGGCGGGTGCAAGAGACCCAGTACTTC CASSQGRVQETQYF
TRBJ2-5 TRBV29-1 many TRBD1 TGCAGCGTTGGGGACAGCCAAGAGACCCAGTACTTC CSVGDSQETQYF
TRBJ2-7 TRBV11-2 many - TGTGCCAGCAGCTTAGGGACAGCTAGCGGAGAGCAGTACTTC CASSLGTASGEQYF
TRBJ2-3 TRBV5-1 many - TGCGCCAGCAGCCCGGGCATCCGGGAGGCAGGGGAAGATACGCAGTATTTT CASSPGIREAGEDTQYF
TRBJ1-1 TRBV20-1 many - TGCAGTGCTAGAGGGCCCGCCAGGAACACTGAAGCTTTCTTT CSARGPARNTEAFF
TRBJ1-1 TRBV4-3 - TRBD1 TGCGCCAGCAGCCAAGACCGCGGACAGGGTGCTTTCTTT CASSQDRGQGAFF
TRBJ1-5 TRBV11-2 many - TGTGCCAGCAGCCCGGACCGTAATCAGCCCCAGCATTTT CASSPDRNQPQHF
TRBJ1-4 TRBV5-1 few TRBD1 TGCGCCAGCAGAACCGGGACAGGGTTCACTAATGAAGAACTGTTTTTT CASRTGTGFTNEELFF
TRBJ2-6 TRBV19 many TRBD1 TGTGCCAGCTCCGGGACAGGGGTTGTTTTTGGGGCCAACGTCCTGACTTTC CASSGTGVVFGANVLTF
TRBJ2-3 TRBV6-6 many - TGTGCCAGCAGTTACCCCGGGGGCACAGATACGCAGTATTTT CASSYPGGTDTQYF
TRBJ2-7 TRBV29-1 many TRBD1 TGCAGCGTTGGGACAGGGGGCGCCGAGCAGTACTTC CSVGTGGAEQYF
TRBJ2-2 TRBV6-2/TRBV6-3 few TRBD2 TGTGCCAGCAGTTCTCGACTAGCCCATAGAACCGGGGAGCTGTTTTTT CASSSRLAHRTGELFF
TRBJ2-5 TRBV2 many - TGTGCCAGCAGCTATAGCCGCCAAGAGACCCAGTACTTC CASSYSRQETQYF
TRBJ2-3 TRBV5-6 few TRBD2 TGTGCCAGCAGCTTACTTGGGACGGGAGGCGGCACAGATACGCAGTATTTT CASSLLGTGGGTDTQYF
TRBJ2-4 TRBV9 few - TGTGCCAGCAGCGTCTCGGACAGCCACAAAAACATTCAGTACTTC CASSVSDSHKNIQYF
TRBJ2-2 TRBV11-2 many TRBD2 TGTGCCAGCAGTTTCCAAGCGGGAGGGCTAAACACCGGGGAGCTGTTTTTT CASSFQAGGLNTGELFF
TRBJ2-7 TRBV12-3/TRBV12-4 many TRBD2 TGTGCCAGCAGTTTAGCCCCGGGGGGGGGGTACGAGCAGTACTTC CASSLAPGGGYEQYF
TRBJ2-1 TRBV20-1 - - TGCAGCGTTAGAAAACTAGCCTTGAACAATGAGCAGTTCTTC CSVRKLALNNEQFF
TRBJ2-2 TRBV12-3/TRBV12-4 many - TGTGCCAGCAGGGGGGGACAGCCGAACACCGGGGAGCTGTTTTTT CASRGGQPNTGELFF